Listed below are T cell receptor beta chains from one sample, sequenced in a study of cytomegalovirus exposure and HLA in healthy donors. Data came from immunoSEQ multiplex PCR; TCRdb stores just in-frame clones and leaves some out. The sample contains roughly 100,000 clones, around four fifths of which appear only once. Sequencing was performed on PBMCs. All receptors come from a woman in her forties in good health and CMV-seropositive. Each CDR3 is given with its conserved first and last residue. D genes are given only for firm matches. Clone sizes are given selectively: once, few, many, or a class where the clone is expanded.

len	d_gene	v_gene	abundance	j_gene	CDR3aa	CDR3nt
15	.	TRBV18	.	TRBJ1-3	CASSPSGYSGNTIYF	TGTGCCAGCTCACCTTCAGGGTACTCTGGAAACACCATATATTTT
14	.	TRBV11-2	.	TRBJ2-7	CASSLVAGADEQYF	TGTGCCAGCAGCTTAGTCGCAGGGGCCGACGAGCAGTACTTC
16	TRBD2	TRBV7-8	once	TRBJ2-1	CASSLTSGAQYNEQFF	TGTGCCAGCAGCTTAACTAGCGGGGCCCAATACAATGAGCAGTTCTTC
12	TRBD2	TRBV7-3	.	TRBJ2-3	CASSSGLGTQYF	TGTGCCAGCAGTTCTGGACTAGGAACGCAGTATTTT
12	TRBD1	TRBV2	.	TRBJ1-2	CASRQTGEGYTF	TGTGCCAGCAGGCAGACAGGGGAGGGCTACACCTTC
15	.	TRBV2	.	TRBJ1-1	CASSEYGAGNTEAFF	TGTGCCAGCAGTGAATATGGGGCCGGGAACACTGAAGCTTTCTTT
15	TRBD1	TRBV9	.	TRBJ1-4	CASSVAGQGGEKLFF	TGTGCCAGCAGCGTAGCCGGACAGGGGGGAGAAAAACTGTTTTTT
16	TRBD2	TRBV4-1	.	TRBJ2-1	CASSQVAGGSYNEQFF	TGCGCCAGCAGCCAAGTTGCGGGAGGAAGCTACAATGAGCAGTTCTTC
15	.	TRBV18	.	TRBJ2-1	CASSPRTTPPNEQFF	TGTGCCAGCTCACCCCGAACCACTCCCCCCAATGAGCAGTTCTTC
16	TRBD2	TRBV7-8	.	TRBJ2-7	CASSPFYSGRSHEQYF	TGTGCCAGCAGCCCCTTTTATAGCGGGAGGAGCCACGAGCAGTACTTC
15	.	TRBV5-1	.	TRBJ1-4	CASSSRGLSGEKLFF	TGCGCCAGCAGCTCTAGGGGACTGTCCGGTGAAAAACTGTTTTTT
12	TRBD2	TRBV29-1	.	TRBJ2-7	CSAFLAGSEQYF	TGCAGCGCCTTCCTAGCGGGGAGCGAGCAGTACTTC
18	TRBD1	TRBV7-8	.	TRBJ2-2	CASSSTKRTGVNTGELFF	TGTGCCAGCAGCTCAACCAAACGGACAGGGGTAAACACCGGGGAGCTGTTTTTT
14	.	TRBV7-9	.	TRBJ1-3	CSSSLLQSGNTIYF	TGTTCCAGCAGCTTGTTACAGTCTGGAAACACCATATATTTT
12	.	TRBV7-2	.	TRBJ2-7	CASSLIPLEQYF	TGTGCCAGCAGCTTAATCCCCCTCGAGCAGTACTTC
16	TRBD2	TRBV13	.	TRBJ2-2	CASSALAGASGGELFF	TGTGCCAGCAGCGCCCTAGCGGGGGCCTCGGGGGGGGAGCTGTTTTTT
14	.	TRBV18	few	TRBJ2-3	CASSPDRFTDTQYF	TGTGCCAGCTCACCAGACAGGTTTACAGATACGCAGTATTTT
14	.	TRBV19	.	TRBJ2-6	CASSSGAGANVLTF	TGTGCCAGTAGTAGCGGGGCTGGGGCCAACGTCCTGACTTTC
16	.	TRBV7-9	.	TRBJ2-5	CASSPGGYSPRETQYF	TGTGCCAGCAGCCCCGGGGGATACTCGCCCCGCGAGACCCAGTACTTC
15	TRBD2	TRBV4-3	once	TRBJ2-7	CASSQDEAGGYEQYF	TGCGCCAGCAGCCAGGACGAGGCGGGGGGGTATGAGCAGTACTTC
18	TRBD1	TRBV19	.	TRBJ1-5	CASSITTGALDSNQPQHF	TGTGCCAGTAGTATCACGACAGGGGCCCTTGACAGCAATCAGCCCCAGCATTTT
16	.	TRBV5-1	.	TRBJ2-5	CASSLVGGGHRETQYF	TGCGCCAGCAGCTTGGTTGGCGGGGGCCATCGGGAGACCCAGTACTTC
15	.	TRBV6-5	.	TRBJ2-1	CASSFGLATLDEQFF	TGTGCCAGCAGTTTCGGGTTAGCGACCTTGGATGAGCAGTTCTTC
17	TRBD2	TRBV11-3	once	TRBJ2-6	CASSRGGPLSGANVLTF	TGTGCCAGCTCCCGCGGGGGGCCCCTCTCTGGGGCCAACGTCCTGACTTTC
14	.	TRBV18	.	TRBJ1-2	CASSPTDRPYGYTF	TGTGCCAGCTCACCAACCGACAGGCCCTATGGCTACACCTTC
14	TRBD1	TRBV5-1	.	TRBJ2-5	CATAYGTGQETQYF	TGCGCCACCGCGTACGGGACAGGGCAAGAGACCCAGTACTTC
13	TRBD1	TRBV6-1	.	TRBJ2-7	CASRGTGWYEQYF	TGTGCCAGCAGGGGGACAGGTTGGTACGAGCAGTACTTC
15	.	TRBV5-4	.	TRBJ1-3	CASSLDRLSGNTIYF	TGTGCCAGCAGCTTGGACAGGCTATCTGGAAACACCATATATTTT
16	TRBD1	TRBV13	.	TRBJ1-1	CASSLRQGTLNTEAFF	TGTGCCAGCAGCCTCAGACAGGGGACCCTGAACACTGAAGCTTTCTTT
12	.	TRBV28	.	TRBJ2-1	CASSRPGGEQFF	TGTGCCAGCAGCCGACCCGGGGGTGAGCAGTTCTTC
16	TRBD1	TRBV4-2	.	TRBJ2-3	CASSQDGGQNTDTQYF	TGTGCCAGCAGCCAAGATGGGGGACAGAACACAGATACGCAGTATTTT
15	.	TRBV27	.	TRBJ1-1	CASSSRAFLYTEAFF	TGTGCCAGCAGTTCCAGGGCGTTCTTGTACACTGAAGCTTTCTTT
14	.	TRBV2	.	TRBJ1-3	CASSIQGSGNTIYF	TGTGCCAGCAGTATACAGGGCTCTGGAAACACCATATATTTT
14	TRBD1	TRBV5-6	.	TRBJ1-5	CASSLYRGNQPQHF	TGTGCCAGCAGCTTGTACAGGGGAAATCAGCCCCAGCATTTT
15	TRBD2	TRBV9	.	TRBJ2-1	CASSVAGGTNNEQFF	TGTGCCAGCAGCGTGGCGGGAGGAACAAACAATGAGCAGTTCTTC
15	.	TRBV5-4	few	TRBJ2-5	CASSFGTATQETQYF	TGTGCCAGCAGCTTCGGTACCGCTACGCAAGAGACCCAGTACTTC
15	TRBD2	TRBV5-1	.	TRBJ2-5	CASSSGTSGQETQYF	TGCGCCAGCAGCTCCGGGACTAGCGGCCAAGAGACCCAGTACTTC
14	.	TRBV27	.	TRBJ2-7	CASSTSGTFYEQYF	TGTGCCAGCAGTACATCCGGGACTTTCTACGAGCAGTACTTC
15	TRBD1	TRBV28	once	TRBJ2-1	CASRLTGTGRDEQFF	TGTGCCAGCAGACTAACCGGGACAGGGCGGGATGAGCAGTTCTTC
18	TRBD1	TRBV18	once	TRBJ1-2	CASSQLPPIDRVADGYTF	TGTGCCAGCTCGCAGTTGCCCCCAATCGACAGGGTGGCCGATGGCTACACCTTC
12	.	TRBV15	.	TRBJ1-2	CATSRDRGGYTF	TGTGCCACCAGCAGAGATCGGGGAGGCTACACCTTC
14	.	TRBV6-5	once	TRBJ2-7	CASTSDRGIYEQYF	.
14	.	TRBV4-2	.	TRBJ2-1	CASSHTEGWDEQFF	TGTGCCAGCAGCCACACGGAGGGTTGGGATGAGCAGTTCTTC
13	.	TRBV29-1	.	TRBJ1-1	CSAPRTENTEAFF	TGCAGCGCCCCTCGAACAGAGAACACTGAAGCTTTCTTT
12	TRBD2	TRBV29-1	.	TRBJ2-5	CSVAWGGVDQYF	TGCAGCGTTGCGTGGGGGGGGGTAGACCAGTACTTC
13	.	TRBV7-2	.	TRBJ2-3	CASSPTSRDTQYF	TGTGCCAGCAGCCCTACCTCGAGGGATACGCAGTATTTT
14	.	TRBV15	.	TRBJ2-5	CATSRTGSQETQYF	TGTGCCACCAGCAGAACGGGGAGTCAAGAGACCCAGTACTTC
13	TRBD1	TRBV7-9	.	TRBJ2-7	CSSSSGTAYEQYF	TGTTCCAGCAGCTCAGGGACAGCATACGAGCAGTACTTC